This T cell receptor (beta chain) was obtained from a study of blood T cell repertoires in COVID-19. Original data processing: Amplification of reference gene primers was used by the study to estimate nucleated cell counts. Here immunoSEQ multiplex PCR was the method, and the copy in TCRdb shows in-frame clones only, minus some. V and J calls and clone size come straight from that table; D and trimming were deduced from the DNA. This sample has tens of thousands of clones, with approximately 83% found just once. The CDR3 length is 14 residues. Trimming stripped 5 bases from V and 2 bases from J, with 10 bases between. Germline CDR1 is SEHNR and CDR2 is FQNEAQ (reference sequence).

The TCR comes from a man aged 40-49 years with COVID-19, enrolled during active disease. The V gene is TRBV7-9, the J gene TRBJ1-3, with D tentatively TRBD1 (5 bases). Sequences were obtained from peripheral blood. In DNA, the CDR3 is TGTGCCAGCAGCCTCCCGGGGGCTGGAAACACCATATATTTT. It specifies CASSLPGAGNTIYF.